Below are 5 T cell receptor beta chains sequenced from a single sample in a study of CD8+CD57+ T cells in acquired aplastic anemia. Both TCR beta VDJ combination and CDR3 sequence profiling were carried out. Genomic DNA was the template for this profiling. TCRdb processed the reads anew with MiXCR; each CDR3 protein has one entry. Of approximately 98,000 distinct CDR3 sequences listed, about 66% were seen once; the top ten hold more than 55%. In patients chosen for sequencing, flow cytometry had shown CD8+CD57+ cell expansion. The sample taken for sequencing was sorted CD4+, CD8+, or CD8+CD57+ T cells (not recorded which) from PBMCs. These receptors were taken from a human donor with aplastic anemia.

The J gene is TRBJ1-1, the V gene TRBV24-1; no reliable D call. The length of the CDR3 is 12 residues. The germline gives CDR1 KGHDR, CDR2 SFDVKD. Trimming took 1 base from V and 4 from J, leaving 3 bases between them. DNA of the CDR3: TGTGCCACCAGTGATTTAGGCACTGAAGCTTTCTTT. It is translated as CATSDLGTEAFF.

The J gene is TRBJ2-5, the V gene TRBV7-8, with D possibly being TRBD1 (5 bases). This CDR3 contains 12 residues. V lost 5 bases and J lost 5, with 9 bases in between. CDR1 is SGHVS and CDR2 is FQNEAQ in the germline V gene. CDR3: CASSQTAETQYF. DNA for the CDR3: TGTGCCAGCAGCCAGACAGCTGAGACCCAGTACTTC.

CDR3 DNA sequence: TGCAGCGTTCAAGGACAGGGGTCGTACGAGCAGTACTTC. Its translation: CSVQGQGSYEQYF. The rearrangement links TRBV29-1 to TRBJ2-7, with 9 nucleotides matching TRBD1. Per the germline V gene, CDR1 is SQVTM and CDR2 is ANQGSEA. CDR3 length: 13 residues. Trimming at V came to 5 bases and at J to 4 bases, leaving 6 bases not matched to a gene.

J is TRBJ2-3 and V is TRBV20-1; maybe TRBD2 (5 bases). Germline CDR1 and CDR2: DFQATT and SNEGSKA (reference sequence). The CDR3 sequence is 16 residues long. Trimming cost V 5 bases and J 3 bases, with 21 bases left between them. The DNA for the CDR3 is TGCAGTGCTGGCCCACTAGAGGCCCTTGTGACAGATACGCAGTATTTT. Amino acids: CSAGPLEALVTDTQYF.

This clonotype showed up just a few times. Here the CDR3 reads CSARDAYHTEAFF. In DNA form, the CDR3 reads TGCAGTGCTAGAGATGCCTACCACACTGAAGCTTTCTTT. The genes are TRBV20-1 and TRBJ1-1; D remains unclear. Trimming shortened V by 0 bases and J by 3 bases, and 8 bases separated the two germline ends. The germline V gene has CDR1 DFQATT and CDR2 SNEGSKA (reference sequence). The CDR3 is made up of 13 amino acids.